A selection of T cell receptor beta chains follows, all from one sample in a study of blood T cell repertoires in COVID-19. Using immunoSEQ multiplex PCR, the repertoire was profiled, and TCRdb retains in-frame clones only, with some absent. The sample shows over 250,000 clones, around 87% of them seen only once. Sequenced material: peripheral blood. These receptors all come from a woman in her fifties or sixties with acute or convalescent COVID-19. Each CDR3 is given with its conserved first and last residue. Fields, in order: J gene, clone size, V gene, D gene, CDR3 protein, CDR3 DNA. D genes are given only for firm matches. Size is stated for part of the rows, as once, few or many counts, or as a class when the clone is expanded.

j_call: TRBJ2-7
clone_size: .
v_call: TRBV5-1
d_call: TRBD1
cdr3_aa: CASSPTPQGKWAEQYF
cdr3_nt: TGCGCCAGCAGCCCGACCCCACAGGGGAAGTGGGCCGAGCAGTACTTC

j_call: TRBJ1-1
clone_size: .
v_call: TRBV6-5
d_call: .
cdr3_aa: CASSYSGLQHTEAFF
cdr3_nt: TGTGCCAGCAGTTACTCTGGACTGCAGCACACTGAAGCTTTCTTT

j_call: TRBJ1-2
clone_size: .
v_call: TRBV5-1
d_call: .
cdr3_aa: CASSLGGSSYGYTF
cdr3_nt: TGCGCCAGCAGCTTGGGCGGTTCCTCCTATGGCTACACCTTC

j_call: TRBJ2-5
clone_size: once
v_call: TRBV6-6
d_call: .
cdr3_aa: CASSYSKNYAQYF
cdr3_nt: TGTGCCAGCAGTTATTCTAAAAACTATGCCCAGTACTTC

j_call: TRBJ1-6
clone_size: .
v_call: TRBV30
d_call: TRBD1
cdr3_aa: CAWQTGIYSPLHF
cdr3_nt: TGTGCCTGGCAGACAGGGATTTATTCACCCCTCCACTTT

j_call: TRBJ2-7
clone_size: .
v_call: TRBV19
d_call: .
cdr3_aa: CASSKSWSSYEQYF
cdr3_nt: TGTGCCAGTAGTAAGTCGTGGAGCTCCTACGAGCAGTACTTC

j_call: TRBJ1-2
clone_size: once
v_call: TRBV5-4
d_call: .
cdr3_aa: CASSLVQANYGYTF
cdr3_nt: TGTGCCAGCAGCTTGGTTCAGGCAAACTATGGCTACACCTTC

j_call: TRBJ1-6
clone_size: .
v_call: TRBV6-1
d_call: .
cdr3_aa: CASSEIGGVGSPLHF
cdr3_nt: TGTGCCAGCAGTGAAATAGGAGGGGTTGGTTCACCCCTCCACTTT

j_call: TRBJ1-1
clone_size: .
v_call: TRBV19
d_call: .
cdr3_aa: CASSLGANTEAFF
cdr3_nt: TGTGCCAGTAGCTTAGGGGCGAACACTGAAGCTTTCTTT

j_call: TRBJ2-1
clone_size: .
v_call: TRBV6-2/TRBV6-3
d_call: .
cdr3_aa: CASSQGGIEDEQFF
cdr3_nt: TGTGCCAGCAGTCAGGGGGGTATCGAGGATGAGCAGTTCTTC

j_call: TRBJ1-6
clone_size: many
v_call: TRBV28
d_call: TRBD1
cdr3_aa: CASSSGQLYNSPLHF
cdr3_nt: TGTGCCAGCAGTTCGGGACAGCTTTATAATTCACCCCTCCACTTT

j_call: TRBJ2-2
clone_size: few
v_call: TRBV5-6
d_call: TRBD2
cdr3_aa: CASSLLAGGFRELFF
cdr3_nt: TGTGCCAGCAGCTTGTTAGCGGGAGGTTTCAGGGAGCTGTTTTTT

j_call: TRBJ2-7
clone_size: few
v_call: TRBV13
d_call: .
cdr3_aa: CASSQDREYEQYF
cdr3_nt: TGTGCCAGCAGCCAGGACAGAGAGTACGAGCAGTACTTC

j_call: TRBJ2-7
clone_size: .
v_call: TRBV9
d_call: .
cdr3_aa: CASSAGGVSYEQYF
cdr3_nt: TGTGCCAGCAGCGCCGGAGGCGTATCCTACGAGCAGTACTTC

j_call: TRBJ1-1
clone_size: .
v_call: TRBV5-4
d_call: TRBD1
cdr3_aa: CASSSGGMRTEAFF
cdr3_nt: TGTGCCAGCAGCTCAGGGGGCATGAGGACTGAAGCTTTCTTT

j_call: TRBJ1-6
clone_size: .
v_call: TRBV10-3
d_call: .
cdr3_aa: CAISVRQGSPLHF
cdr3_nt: TGTGCCATCAGTGTGCGTCAGGGTTCACCCCTCCACTTT

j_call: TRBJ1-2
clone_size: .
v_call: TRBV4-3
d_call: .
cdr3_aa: CASSGQGHYGYTF
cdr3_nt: TGCGCCAGCAGTGGCCAGGGCCATTATGGCTACACCTTC

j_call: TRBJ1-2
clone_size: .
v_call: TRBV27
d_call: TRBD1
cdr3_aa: CASSAGQGAYGYTF
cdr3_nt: TGTGCCAGCAGTGCAGGACAGGGGGCGTATGGCTACACCTTC

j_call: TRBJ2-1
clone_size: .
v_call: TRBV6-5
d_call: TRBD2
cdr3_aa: CASSTQGRGGNEQFF
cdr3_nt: TGTGCCAGCAGTACCCAGGGGCGGGGGGGGAATGAGCAGTTCTTC

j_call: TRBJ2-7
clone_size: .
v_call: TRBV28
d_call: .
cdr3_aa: CASSEVLAASYEQYF
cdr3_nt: TGTGCCAGCAGCGAGGTGTTAGCCGCCTCCTACGAGCAGTACTTC

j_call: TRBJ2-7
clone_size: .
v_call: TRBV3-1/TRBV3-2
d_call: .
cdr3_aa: CARSEGGGLYEQYF
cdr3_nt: TGTGCCCGCAGCGAGGGGGGGGGCCTCTACGAGCAGTACTTC

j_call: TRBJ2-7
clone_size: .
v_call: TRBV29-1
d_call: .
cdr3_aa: CSVKTPLRGSSYEQYF
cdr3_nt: TGCAGCGTCAAAACCCCCCTCCGGGGGAGCTCCTACGAGCAGTACTTC

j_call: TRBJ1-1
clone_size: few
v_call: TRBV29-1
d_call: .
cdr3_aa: CSVDRGGTEAFF
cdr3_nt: TGCAGCGTTGATCGGGGAGGCACTGAAGCTTTCTTT

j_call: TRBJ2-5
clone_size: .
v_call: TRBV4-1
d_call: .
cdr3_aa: CASSLQGQETQYF
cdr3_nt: TGCGCCAGCAGCCTCCAGGGACAAGAGACCCAGTACTTC

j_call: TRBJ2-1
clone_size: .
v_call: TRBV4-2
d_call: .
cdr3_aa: CASKSSASRVAYNEQFF
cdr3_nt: TGTGCCAGCAAATCATCGGCGTCGAGGGTCGCCTACAATGAGCAGTTCTTC

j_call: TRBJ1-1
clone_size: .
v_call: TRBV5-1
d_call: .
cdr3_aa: CASSADGGVGTEAFF
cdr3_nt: TGCGCCAGCAGCGCCGACGGAGGGGTTGGCACTGAAGCTTTCTTT

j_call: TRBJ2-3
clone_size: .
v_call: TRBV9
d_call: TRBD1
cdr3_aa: CASSVGGTGGRAQYF
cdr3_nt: TGTGCCAGCAGCGTAGGTGGGACAGGGGGTCGCGCGCAGTATTTT

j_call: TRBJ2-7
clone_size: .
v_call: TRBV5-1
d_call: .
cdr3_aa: CASSWITGNYEQYF
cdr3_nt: TGCGCCAGCAGCTGGATCACAGGTAACTACGAGCAGTACTTC

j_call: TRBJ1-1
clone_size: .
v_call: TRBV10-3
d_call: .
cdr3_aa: CAISSLANTEAFF
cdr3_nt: TGTGCCATCAGTAGCTTAGCGAACACTGAAGCTTTCTTT

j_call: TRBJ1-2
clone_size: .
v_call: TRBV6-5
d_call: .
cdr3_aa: CASRFSSENGYTF
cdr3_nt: TGTGCCAGCAGATTCTCTTCAGAAAATGGCTACACCTTC

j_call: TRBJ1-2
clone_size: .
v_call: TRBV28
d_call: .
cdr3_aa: CASRSGRSYTF
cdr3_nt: TGTGCCAGCAGGTCAGGGCGAAGCTACACCTTC

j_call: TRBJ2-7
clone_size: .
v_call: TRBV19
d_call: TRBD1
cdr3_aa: CASSPRLGTGVGEQYF
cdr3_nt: TGTGCCAGTAGTCCACGTTTAGGGACAGGGGTTGGCGAGCAGTACTTC

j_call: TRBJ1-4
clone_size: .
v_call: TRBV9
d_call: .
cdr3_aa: CASSVTATNEKLFF
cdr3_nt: TGTGCCAGCAGCGTAACAGCAACTAATGAAAAACTGTTTTTT

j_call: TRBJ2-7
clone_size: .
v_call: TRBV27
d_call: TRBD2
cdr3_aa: CASSFLLAGGSYEQYF
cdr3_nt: TGTGCCAGCAGTTTCTTACTAGCGGGAGGCTCCTACGAGCAGTACTTC

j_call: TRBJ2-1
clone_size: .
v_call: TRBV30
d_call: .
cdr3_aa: CAWLASASAEQFF
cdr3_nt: TGTGCCTGGTTAGCGTCAGCGTCCGCTGAGCAGTTCTTC

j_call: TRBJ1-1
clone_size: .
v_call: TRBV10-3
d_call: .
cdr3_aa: CATHRSGQGSAEAFF
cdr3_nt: TGTGCCACCCACCGATCGGGGCAGGGGAGTGCTGAAGCTTTCTTT

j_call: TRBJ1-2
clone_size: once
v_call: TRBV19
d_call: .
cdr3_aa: CASSIAEQAYTF
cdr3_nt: TGTGCCAGTAGTATAGCCGAGCAGGCCTACACCTTC

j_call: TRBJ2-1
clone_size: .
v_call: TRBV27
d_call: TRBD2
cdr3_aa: CASSSLLAGWSEQFF
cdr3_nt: TGTGCCAGCAGTTCGTTATTAGCGGGATGGTCTGAGCAGTTCTTC

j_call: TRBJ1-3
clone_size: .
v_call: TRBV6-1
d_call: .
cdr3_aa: CASSEFFDSSSGNTIYF
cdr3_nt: TGTGCCAGCAGTGAATTTTTTGATTCGAGCTCTGGAAACACCATATATTTT

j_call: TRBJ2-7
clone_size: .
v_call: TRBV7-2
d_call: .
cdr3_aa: CASSLTGDRNEQYF
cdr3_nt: TGTGCCAGCAGCTTAACGGGAGATCGGAACGAGCAGTACTTC

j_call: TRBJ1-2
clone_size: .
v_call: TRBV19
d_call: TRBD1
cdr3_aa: CASSPRQGSNYGYTF
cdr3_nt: TGTGCCAGTAGTCCCAGACAGGGCAGCAACTATGGCTACACCTTC